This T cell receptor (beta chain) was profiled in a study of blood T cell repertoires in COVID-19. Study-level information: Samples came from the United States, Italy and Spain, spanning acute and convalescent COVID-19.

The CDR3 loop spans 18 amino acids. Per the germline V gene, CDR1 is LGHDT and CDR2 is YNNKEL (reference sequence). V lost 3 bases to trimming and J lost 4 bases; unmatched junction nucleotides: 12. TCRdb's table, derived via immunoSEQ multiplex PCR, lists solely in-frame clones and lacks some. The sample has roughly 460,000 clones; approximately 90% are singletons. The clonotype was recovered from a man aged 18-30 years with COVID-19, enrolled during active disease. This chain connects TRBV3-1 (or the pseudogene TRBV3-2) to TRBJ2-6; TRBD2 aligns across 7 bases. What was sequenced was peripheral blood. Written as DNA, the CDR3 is TGTGCCAGCAGCCACCCCGATCGGGGGGAGTCAGGGGCCAACGTCCTGACTTTC. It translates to CASSHPDRGESGANVLTF.